This T cell receptor beta chain derives from a study of T cell repertoires in cytomegalovirus infection (dated by TCRdb to the late 2010s). For the study in its entirety: Because public TCR beta signatures pointed to carriage of CMV infection together with the matching HLA type, the HLA type of each donor mattered for the analysis. What the study reported, not specific to this receptor: In both this cohort and an independent roughly 400-donor cohort, the cumulative frequency of public TCR beta family members distinguished carriers of CMV infection plus the relevant HLA type. The ex vivo response was dominated by HLA-C-restricted CMV-specific TCR beta clonotypes, and the single most frequent clonotype in two of eight donors was supplied by these HLA-C-restricted clonotypes.

Inclusive of the bounding cysteine and phenylalanine, the CDR3 is 15 residues long. Kept here is only the CDR3 DNA, which spans 45 bases and is read in frame from base 1. As encoded in the germline V gene (reference sequence), CDR1 is DFQATT while CDR2 is SNEGSKA. In regard to this clonotype: Its cognate antigen has yet to be identified. The junction shows a germline mismatch at one end, possibly a read error.

The sequencing machine was an Illumina HiSeq 1500. TCRdb trimmed public reads at Q25 via fastp, called clones via MiXCR and kept in-frame beta chains. Every CDR3 protein is listed once, alongside the most common genes and DNA of its rows. The sample table records roughly 760,000 distinct CDR3 sequences; roughly 35% of these occur just once. Of the sample, 2.8% is held by the ten largest clones. The rearrangement joined TRBV20-1 to TRBJ1-2; possibly the D gene is TRBD1, per 5 matching bases. The sample taken for sequencing was PBMCs. This receptor was identified in a human donor in good health (CMV status not recorded). Some clones in this sample may be carry-over from other donors' samples. The sequenced DNA: TGCAGTTCTAGGGACGTGGGTAGGAATAACTATGGCTACACCTTC. The resulting protein is CSSRDVGRNNYGYTF.